Listed below are T cell receptor beta chains from one sample, sequenced in a study of blood T cell repertoires in COVID-19. Assay: immunoSEQ multiplex PCR; the TCRdb copy retains only in-frame clones and omits some. Of a few hundred thousand clones listed, around 83% were seen once; the top ten hold about 1.2%. Sequencing input: peripheral blood. The receptors derive from a woman in her forties or fifties with acute or convalescent COVID-19. Both conserved end residues are part of each CDR3. Fields, in order: J gene, D gene, V gene, clone size, CDR3 DNA, CDR3 protein. The D gene is left open where the match is weak. Clone size appears in some rows only: once, few, many, or a class for an expanded clone.

J gene: TRBJ1-5
D gene: -
V gene: TRBV10-3
clone size: -
CDR3 DNA: TGTGCCATCAGTGAGGATCCCGCCGACGCCCAGGCCCAGCATTTT
CDR3 protein: CAISEDPADAQAQHF

J gene: TRBJ1-1
D gene: TRBD1
V gene: TRBV5-5
clone size: -
CDR3 DNA: TGTGCCAGCAGCTTTCTTGCAGGGACAGGCACTGAAGCTTTCTTT
CDR3 protein: CASSFLAGTGTEAFF

J gene: TRBJ1-1
D gene: -
V gene: TRBV18
clone size: -
CDR3 DNA: TGTGCCAGCTCACCACAGGGGAGGGCCACTGAAGCTTTCTTT
CDR3 protein: CASSPQGRATEAFF

J gene: TRBJ1-2
D gene: -
V gene: TRBV13
clone size: -
CDR3 DNA: TGTGCCAGCAGCTTAGCGGGCTATGGCTACACCTTC
CDR3 protein: CASSLAGYGYTF

J gene: TRBJ1-2
D gene: TRBD1
V gene: TRBV7-8
clone size: -
CDR3 DNA: TGTGCCAGCAGCCCCCGGGGACAGGGGTCTAACTATGGCTACACCTTC
CDR3 protein: CASSPRGQGSNYGYTF

J gene: TRBJ2-2
D gene: -
V gene: TRBV18
clone size: few
CDR3 DNA: TGTGCCAGCTCACCAGAGCACGGGGAGCTGTTTTTT
CDR3 protein: CASSPEHGELFF

J gene: TRBJ1-1
D gene: TRBD1
V gene: TRBV5-6
clone size: few
CDR3 DNA: TGTGCCAGCAGCTTGGTAGGGGGCGATACGGCTTTCTTT
CDR3 protein: CASSLVGGDTAFF

J gene: TRBJ1-4
D gene: TRBD1
V gene: TRBV12-3/TRBV12-4
clone size: -
CDR3 DNA: TGTGCCAGCAGGTCGGGACAGGGAGAAAAACTGTTTTTT
CDR3 protein: CASRSGQGEKLFF

J gene: TRBJ2-1
D gene: TRBD2
V gene: TRBV19
clone size: -
CDR3 DNA: TGTGCCAGTAGTTTACTCCTAGCGGGGGTTCTAGGGCAGTTCTTC
CDR3 protein: CASSLLLAGVLGQFF

J gene: TRBJ1-2
D gene: TRBD1
V gene: TRBV18
clone size: -
CDR3 DNA: TGTGCCAGCTCATCCGGGACAGGGAACTATGGCTACACCTTC
CDR3 protein: CASSSGTGNYGYTF

J gene: TRBJ1-5
D gene: -
V gene: TRBV5-6
clone size: -
CDR3 DNA: TGTGCCAGCAGCTCCCGTTCCCATTGGGGGGGTCAGCCCCAGCATTTT
CDR3 protein: CASSSRSHWGGQPQHF

J gene: TRBJ2-1
D gene: TRBD1
V gene: TRBV2
clone size: -
CDR3 DNA: TGTGCCAGCAGTTTGGGGGGGACAGGGGCCAGCGAGCAGTTCTTC
CDR3 protein: CASSLGGTGASEQFF

J gene: TRBJ2-2
D gene: TRBD1
V gene: TRBV27
clone size: -
CDR3 DNA: TGTGCCACCACCCCGGACAGGGGGCTAATACCGAACACCGGGGAGCTGTTTTTT
CDR3 protein: CATTPDRGLIPNTGELFF

J gene: TRBJ1-5
D gene: TRBD1
V gene: TRBV4-1
clone size: few
CDR3 DNA: TGCGCCAGCAGCCAGGATACAGGGGGCGATCAGCCCCAGCATTTT
CDR3 protein: CASSQDTGGDQPQHF

J gene: TRBJ1-2
D gene: -
V gene: TRBV3-1/TRBV3-2
clone size: few
CDR3 DNA: TGTGCCAGCAGCCAAGGACAGGACGCGAACACCTTC
CDR3 protein: CASSQGQDANTF

J gene: TRBJ1-5
D gene: -
V gene: TRBV2
clone size: few
CDR3 DNA: TGTGCCAGCAACGGGGGGGAGGGATTGCAGCCCCAGCATTTT
CDR3 protein: CASNGGEGLQPQHF

J gene: TRBJ2-1
D gene: -
V gene: TRBV20-1
clone size: few
CDR3 DNA: TGCAGTGCTAGTCCGGGACTGGAGAATATCCTGAACTCGGGAGAGGAGCAGTTCTTC
CDR3 protein: CSASPGLENILNSGEEQFF

J gene: TRBJ2-7
D gene: -
V gene: TRBV5-4
clone size: -
CDR3 DNA: TGTGCCAGCAGCTTGTGGCAGAGGTACGAGCAGTACTTC
CDR3 protein: CASSLWQRYEQYF

J gene: TRBJ1-1
D gene: TRBD1
V gene: TRBV7-9
clone size: -
CDR3 DNA: TGTGCCAGCAGCGTTTTGGGACAGACGAACACTGAAGCTTTCTTT
CDR3 protein: CASSVLGQTNTEAFF

J gene: TRBJ2-7
D gene: TRBD1
V gene: TRBV6-6
clone size: -
CDR3 DNA: TGTGCCAGCAGGGACTCCGGGACAGACTACGAGCAGTACTTC
CDR3 protein: CASRDSGTDYEQYF

J gene: TRBJ2-1
D gene: -
V gene: TRBV29-1
clone size: -
CDR3 DNA: TGCAGCGTTGGTGGGCAGCCGGTACAGTTCTTC
CDR3 protein: CSVGGQPVQFF

J gene: TRBJ2-7
D gene: TRBD1
V gene: TRBV11-2
clone size: once
CDR3 DNA: TGTGCCAGCAGCCCTGAGACAGGGGTGTCCTACGAGCAGTACTTC
CDR3 protein: CASSPETGVSYEQYF

J gene: TRBJ1-1
D gene: -
V gene: TRBV7-9
clone size: -
CDR3 DNA: TGTGCCAGCAGCTCCCCGGTGCAGGGGAGAACTGAAGCTTTCTTT
CDR3 protein: CASSSPVQGRTEAFF

J gene: TRBJ2-1
D gene: TRBD2
V gene: TRBV29-1
clone size: -
CDR3 DNA: TGCAGCGTTGTTGGCGGGAGCTCCTACAATGAGCAGTTCTTC
CDR3 protein: CSVVGGSSYNEQFF

J gene: TRBJ1-2
D gene: TRBD1
V gene: TRBV27
clone size: -
CDR3 DNA: TGTGCCAGCAGCAGGGACAGGGGGCTTTATGGCTACACCTTC
CDR3 protein: CASSRDRGLYGYTF

J gene: TRBJ1-5
D gene: -
V gene: TRBV6-5
clone size: -
CDR3 DNA: TGTGCCAGCAAGACTGGCAGCTATAGCAATCAGCCCCAGCATTTT
CDR3 protein: CASKTGSYSNQPQHF

J gene: TRBJ2-4
D gene: TRBD2
V gene: TRBV9
clone size: -
CDR3 DNA: TGTGCCAGCTCCACCCTAGCGGGAGGTAGGGGCAACATTCAGTACTTC
CDR3 protein: CASSTLAGGRGNIQYF

J gene: TRBJ1-1
D gene: -
V gene: TRBV27
clone size: -
CDR3 DNA: TGTGCCAGCAGTGGAGGGTGGGAAGCTTTCTTT
CDR3 protein: CASSGGWEAFF

J gene: TRBJ1-5
D gene: -
V gene: TRBV6-1
clone size: -
CDR3 DNA: TGTGCCAGCAGTGAGGAATCCGGGGGGGCAAACAATCAGCCCCAGCATTTT
CDR3 protein: CASSEESGGANNQPQHF

J gene: TRBJ2-7
D gene: -
V gene: TRBV6-5
clone size: -
CDR3 DNA: TGTGCCAGCACTCTAGCGATCAGCTCCTACGAGCAGTACTTC
CDR3 protein: CASTLAISSYEQYF

J gene: TRBJ1-4
D gene: -
V gene: TRBV5-1
clone size: -
CDR3 DNA: TGCGCCAGCAGCTTAAACAGGGTTGGAACTAATGAAAAACTGTTTTTT
CDR3 protein: CASSLNRVGTNEKLFF

J gene: TRBJ2-3
D gene: -
V gene: TRBV4-3
clone size: -
CDR3 DNA: TGCGCCAGCAGCCGAGATGCGTCAGATACGCAGTATTTT
CDR3 protein: CASSRDASDTQYF

J gene: TRBJ1-6
D gene: -
V gene: TRBV28
clone size: -
CDR3 DNA: TGTGCCTCTCTGGAGAGGCCCTCGCATTCACCCCTCCACTTT
CDR3 protein: CASLERPSHSPLHF

J gene: TRBJ2-3
D gene: TRBD1
V gene: TRBV4-1
clone size: -
CDR3 DNA: TGCGCCAGCAGCCGGTCCGGGACAGATTTCCCAGATACGCAGTATTTT
CDR3 protein: CASSRSGTDFPDTQYF

J gene: TRBJ1-5
D gene: TRBD1
V gene: TRBV27
clone size: -
CDR3 DNA: TGTGCCAGCAGCAAGGGGACAGGCGGTAGCAATCAGCCCCAGCATTTT
CDR3 protein: CASSKGTGGSNQPQHF

J gene: TRBJ2-1
D gene: TRBD1
V gene: TRBV10-3
clone size: -
CDR3 DNA: TGTGCCTTCAAAAAATCCGGGACAGGGCCCGACGAGCAGTTCTTC
CDR3 protein: CAFKKSGTGPDEQFF

J gene: TRBJ2-5
D gene: TRBD2
V gene: TRBV6-2/TRBV6-3
clone size: -
CDR3 DNA: TGTGCCAGCAGTTATTCAGCGGGAGACTCACAAGAGACCCAGTACTTC
CDR3 protein: CASSYSAGDSQETQYF

J gene: TRBJ1-5
D gene: -
V gene: TRBV9
clone size: -
CDR3 DNA: TGTGCCAGCAGCAATCAGGGAAATCAGCCCCAGCATTTT
CDR3 protein: CASSNQGNQPQHF

J gene: TRBJ1-1
D gene: -
V gene: TRBV6-5
clone size: -
CDR3 DNA: TGTGCCAGCAGCCCAGGGTCGGACACTGAAGCTTTCTTT
CDR3 protein: CASSPGSDTEAFF

J gene: TRBJ1-2
D gene: TRBD1
V gene: TRBV5-1
clone size: -
CDR3 DNA: TGCGCCAGCAGCAGACGACAGGGGGCCGCTTCTTTTTATGGCTACACCTTC
CDR3 protein: CASSRRQGAASFYGYTF

J gene: TRBJ1-2
D gene: -
V gene: TRBV6-5
clone size: once
CDR3 DNA: TGTGCCACCAACCAGGGCGTTGGAGGCTACACCTTC
CDR3 protein: CATNQGVGGYTF

J gene: TRBJ2-2
D gene: -
V gene: TRBV5-1
clone size: -
CDR3 DNA: TGCGCCAGCAGCTTCCCAGTGGGAGGTAGTGCCGGGGAGCTGTTTTTT
CDR3 protein: CASSFPVGGSAGELFF

J gene: TRBJ2-5
D gene: TRBD2
V gene: TRBV9
clone size: -
CDR3 DNA: TGTGCCAGCAGCGCACCGGCGGGGGGCAGCCATCCAGGTCAAGAGACCCAGTACTTC
CDR3 protein: CASSAPAGGSHPGQETQYF

J gene: TRBJ2-1
D gene: TRBD2
V gene: TRBV27
clone size: -
CDR3 DNA: TGTGCCAGCAGTGCCCACGGGGGGGGTAGATACAATGAGCAGTTCTTC
CDR3 protein: CASSAHGGGRYNEQFF